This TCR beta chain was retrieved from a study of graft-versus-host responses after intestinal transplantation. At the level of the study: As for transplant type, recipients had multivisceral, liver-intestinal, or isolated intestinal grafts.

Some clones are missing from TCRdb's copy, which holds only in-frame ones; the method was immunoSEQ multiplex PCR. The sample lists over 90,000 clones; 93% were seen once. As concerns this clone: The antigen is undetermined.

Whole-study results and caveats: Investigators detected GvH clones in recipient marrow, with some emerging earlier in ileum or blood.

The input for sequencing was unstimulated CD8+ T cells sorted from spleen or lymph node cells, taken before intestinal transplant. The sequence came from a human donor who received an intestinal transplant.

The CDR3 here is CASTPGGWTEAFF. CDR3 nucleotides: TGTGCCAGCACCCCCGGGGGTTGGACTGAAGCTTTCTTT. V usage is TRBV6-1 and J usage is TRBJ1-1; possibly TRBD1 for D (5 bases). V was trimmed by 7 bases and J by 5 bases, leaving 14 bases between them. CDR3 length: 13 amino acids. Germline CDR1 and CDR2: MNHNS and SASEGT.